This record concerns one T cell receptor beta chain sequence. This entry comes from a study of blood T cell repertoires in COVID-19. Generated by immunoSEQ multiplex PCR, the TCRdb table keeps only in-frame clones and is missing some. The profile covers approximately 76,000 clones, with roughly nine tenths appearing a single time and 6.5% to 9.5% taken by the ten largest. This TCR was recovered from a young man with acute or convalescent COVID-19. The sequencing input was peripheral blood.

CDR3 nucleotides: TGTGCCAGCTCGTCTCGTTTAGCGGGAGGGCGCAATGAGCAGTTCTTC. Translated, it gives CASSSRLAGGRNEQFF. The V gene is TRBV18, the J gene TRBJ2-1, with 11 bases aligning to TRBD2. The CDR3 runs 16 residues. Germline-derived CDR1 and CDR2 are KGHSH and LQKENI. V dropped 6 bases and J dropped 6; count of bases not matched to a gene: 10.